This T cell receptor (beta chain) was captured by sequencing in a study of vaccination effects on CD4 cells after COVID-19. Comments on this clone: Its antigen remains unidentified.

Isolation of CD4+ T cells took place after about 10 days of culture. Participants received two doses of either the BNT162b2 or mRNA-1273 vaccine. The CDR3 is 14 amino acids. With 0 bases removed from V and 5 bases from J, the gap between germline ends came to 11 bases. The germline gives CDR1 SGHDT, CDR2 YYEEEE. Data came from immunoSEQ multiplex PCR; TCRdb stores just in-frame clones and leaves some out. This table holds 66,000 or so clones, over 70% found once. This specimen was CD4+ T cells from PBMCs cultured without peptide, taken after COVID-19 vaccination. The V call is TRBV5-6, the J call TRBJ2-5; D may be TRBD2 (6 bases). This receptor was identified in a human donor who received a COVID-19 vaccine. CDR3 nucleotide sequence: TGTGCCAGCAGCTTGGTCAGCGCGGGGGAGACCCAGTACTTC. This translates into CASSLVSAGETQYF.